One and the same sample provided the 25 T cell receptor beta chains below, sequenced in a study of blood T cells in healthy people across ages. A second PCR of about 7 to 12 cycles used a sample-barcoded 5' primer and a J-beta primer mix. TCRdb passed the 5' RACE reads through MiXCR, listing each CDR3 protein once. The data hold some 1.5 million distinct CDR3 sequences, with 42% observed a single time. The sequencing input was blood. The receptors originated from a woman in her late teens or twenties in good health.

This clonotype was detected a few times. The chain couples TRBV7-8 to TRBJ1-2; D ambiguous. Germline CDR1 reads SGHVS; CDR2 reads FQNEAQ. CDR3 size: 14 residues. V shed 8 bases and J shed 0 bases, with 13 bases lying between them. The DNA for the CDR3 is TGTGCCAGCTCCCCCCGGTATTCTAACTATGGCTACACCTTC. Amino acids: CASSPRYSNYGYTF.

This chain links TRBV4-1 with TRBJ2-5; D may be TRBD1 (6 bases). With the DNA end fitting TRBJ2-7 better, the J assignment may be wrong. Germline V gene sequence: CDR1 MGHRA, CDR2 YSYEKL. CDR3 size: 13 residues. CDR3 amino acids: CASSPVGAHEQYF. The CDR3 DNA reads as TGCGCCAGCAGCCCAGTGGGGGCACACGAGCAGTACTTC.

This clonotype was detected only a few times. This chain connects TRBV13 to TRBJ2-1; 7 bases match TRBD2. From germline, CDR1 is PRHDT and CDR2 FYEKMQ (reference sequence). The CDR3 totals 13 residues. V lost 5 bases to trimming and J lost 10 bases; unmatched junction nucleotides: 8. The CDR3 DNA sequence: TGTGCCAGCAGCCCGCCGAGCGGGGTAGAGCAGTTCTTC. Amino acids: CASSPPSGVEQFF.

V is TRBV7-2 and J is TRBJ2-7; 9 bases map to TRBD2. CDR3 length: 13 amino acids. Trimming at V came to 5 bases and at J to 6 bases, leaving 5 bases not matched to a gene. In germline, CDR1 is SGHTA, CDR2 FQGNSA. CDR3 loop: CASSKGLASEQYF. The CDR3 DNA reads TGTGCCAGCAGCAAGGGACTAGCCTCCGAGCAGTACTTC. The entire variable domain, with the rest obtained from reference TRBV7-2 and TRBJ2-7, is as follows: GAGVSQSPSNKVTEKGKDVELRCDPISGHTALYWYRQSLGQGLEFLIYFQGNSAPDKSGLPSDRFSAERTGGSVSTLTIQRTQQEDSAVYLCASSKGLASEQYFGPGTRLTVT.

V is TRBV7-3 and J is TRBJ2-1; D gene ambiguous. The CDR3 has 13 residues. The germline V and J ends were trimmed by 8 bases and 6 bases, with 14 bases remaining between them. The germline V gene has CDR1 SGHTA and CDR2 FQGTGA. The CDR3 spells CASYDPLTNEQFF. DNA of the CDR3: TGTGCCAGCTATGACCCATTAACCAATGAGCAGTTCTTC.

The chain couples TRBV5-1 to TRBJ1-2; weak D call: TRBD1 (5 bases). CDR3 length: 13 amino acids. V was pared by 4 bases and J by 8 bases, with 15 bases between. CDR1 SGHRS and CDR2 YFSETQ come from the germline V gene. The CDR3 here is CASSPPGPAGYTF. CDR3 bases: TGCGCCAGCAGCCCGCCGGGACCTGCGGGCTACACCTTC.

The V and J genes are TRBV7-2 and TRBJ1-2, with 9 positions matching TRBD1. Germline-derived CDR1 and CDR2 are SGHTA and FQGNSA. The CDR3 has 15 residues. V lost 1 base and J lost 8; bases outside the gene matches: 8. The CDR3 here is CASSLDRDRAVGYTF. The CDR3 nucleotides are TGTGCCAGCAGCTTAGACCGGGACAGGGCAGTCGGCTACACCTTC.

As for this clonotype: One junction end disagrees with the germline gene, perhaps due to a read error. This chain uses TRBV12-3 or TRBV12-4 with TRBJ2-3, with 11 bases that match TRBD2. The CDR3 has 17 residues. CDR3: CVSSFTTSGVPTDTQYF. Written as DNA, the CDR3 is TGTGTCAGCAGTTTCACGACTAGCGGGGTACCCACAGATACGCAGTATTTT.

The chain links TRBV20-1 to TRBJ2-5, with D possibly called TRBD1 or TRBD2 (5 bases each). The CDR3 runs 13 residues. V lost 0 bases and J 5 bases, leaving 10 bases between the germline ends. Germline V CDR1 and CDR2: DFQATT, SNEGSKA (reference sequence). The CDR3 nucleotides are TGCAGTGCTAGAGATCCAGAGGGGGAGACCCAGTACTTC. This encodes CSARDPEGETQYF.

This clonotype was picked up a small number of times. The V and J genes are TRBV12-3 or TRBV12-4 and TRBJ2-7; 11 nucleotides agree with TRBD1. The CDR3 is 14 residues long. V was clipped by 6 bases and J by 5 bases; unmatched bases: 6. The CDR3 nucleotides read TGTGCCAGCAGACAACGGACAGGGGGCAACGAGCAGTACTTC. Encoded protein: CASRQRTGGNEQYF.

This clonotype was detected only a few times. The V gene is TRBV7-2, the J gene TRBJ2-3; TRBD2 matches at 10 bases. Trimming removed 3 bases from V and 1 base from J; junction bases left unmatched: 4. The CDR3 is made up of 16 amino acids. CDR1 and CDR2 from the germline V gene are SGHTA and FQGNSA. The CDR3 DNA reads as TGTGCCAGCAGCTTTGGCCTAGCGGGAGGCACAGATACGCAGTATTTT. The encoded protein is CASSFGLAGGTDTQYF. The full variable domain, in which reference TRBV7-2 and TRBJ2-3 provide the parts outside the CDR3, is GAGVSQSPSNKVTEKGKDVELRCDPISGHTALYWYRQSLGQGLEFLIYFQGNSAPDKSGLPSDRFSAERTGGSVSTLTIQRTQQEDSAVYLCASSFGLAGGTDTQYFGPGTRLTVL.

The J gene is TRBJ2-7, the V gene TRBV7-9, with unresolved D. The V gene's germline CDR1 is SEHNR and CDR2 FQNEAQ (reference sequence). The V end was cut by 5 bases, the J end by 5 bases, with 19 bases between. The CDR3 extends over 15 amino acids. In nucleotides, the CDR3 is TGTGCCAGCAGCCCCCGGTCAATTTGGGGTGACGAGCAGTACTTC. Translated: CASSPRSIWGDEQYF.

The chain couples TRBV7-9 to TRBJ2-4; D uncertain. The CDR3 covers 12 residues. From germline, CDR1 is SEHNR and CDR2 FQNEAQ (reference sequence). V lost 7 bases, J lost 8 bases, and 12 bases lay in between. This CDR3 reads CASTRDMDIQYF. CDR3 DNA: TGTGCCAGCACCAGAGACATGGACATTCAGTACTTC. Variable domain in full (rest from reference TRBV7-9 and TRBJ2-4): DTGVSQNPRHKITKRGQNVTFRCDPISEHNRLYWYRQTLGQGPEFLTYFQNEAQLEKSRLLSDRFSAERPKGSFSTLEIQRTEQGDSAMYLCASTRDMDIQYFGAGTRLSVL.

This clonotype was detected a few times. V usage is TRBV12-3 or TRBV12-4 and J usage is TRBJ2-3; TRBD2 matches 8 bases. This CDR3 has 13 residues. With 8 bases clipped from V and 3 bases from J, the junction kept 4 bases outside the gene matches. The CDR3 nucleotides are TGTGCCAGCGGCCCGGGGGGGACAGATACGCAGTATTTT. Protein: CASGPGGTDTQYF.

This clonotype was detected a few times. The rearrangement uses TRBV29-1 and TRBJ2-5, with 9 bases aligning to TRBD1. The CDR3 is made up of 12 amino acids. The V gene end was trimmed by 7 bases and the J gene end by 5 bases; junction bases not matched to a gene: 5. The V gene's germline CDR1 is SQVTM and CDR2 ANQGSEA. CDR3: CSAQGAGETQYF. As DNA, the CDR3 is TGCAGCGCACAGGGGGCGGGGGAGACCCAGTACTTC.

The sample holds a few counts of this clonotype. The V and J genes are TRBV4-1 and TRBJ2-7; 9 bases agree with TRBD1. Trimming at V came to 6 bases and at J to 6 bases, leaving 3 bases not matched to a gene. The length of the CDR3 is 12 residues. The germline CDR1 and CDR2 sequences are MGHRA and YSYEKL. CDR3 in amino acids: CASRGTGPEQYF. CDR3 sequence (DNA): TGCGCCAGCAGAGGGACAGGGCCCGAGCAGTACTTC.

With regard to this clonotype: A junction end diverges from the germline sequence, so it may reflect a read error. CDR3 coding DNA: TGCGTCAGCAGTGAAGAGAGGTCCTACGAGCAGTACTTC. Protein: CVSSEERSYEQYF. V usage is TRBV10-2 and J usage is TRBJ2-7; D remains ambiguous. The CDR3 runs to 13 residues. Germline loops: CDR1 WSHSY, CDR2 SAAADI.

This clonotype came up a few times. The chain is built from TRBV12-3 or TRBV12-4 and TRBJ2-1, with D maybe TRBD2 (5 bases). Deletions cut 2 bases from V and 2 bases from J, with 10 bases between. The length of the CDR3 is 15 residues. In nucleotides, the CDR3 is TGTGCCAGCAGTTTAAGCGGAGAAACCTACAATGAGCAGTTCTTC. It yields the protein CASSLSGETYNEQFF.

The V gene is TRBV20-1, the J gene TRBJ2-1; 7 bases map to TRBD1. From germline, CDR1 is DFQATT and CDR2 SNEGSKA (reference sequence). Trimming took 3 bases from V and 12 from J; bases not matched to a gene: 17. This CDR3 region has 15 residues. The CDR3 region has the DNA TGCAGTGCTAGCCCCGGGACAGTGGGGAGTGGTTGGCAGTTCTTC. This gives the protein CSASPGTVGSGWQFF.

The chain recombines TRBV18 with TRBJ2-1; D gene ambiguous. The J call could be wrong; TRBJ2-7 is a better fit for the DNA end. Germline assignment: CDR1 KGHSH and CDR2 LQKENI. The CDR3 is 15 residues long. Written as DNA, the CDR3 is TGTGCCAGCTCACCCGTAGGGCCCCCATACAATGAGCAGTACTTC. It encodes CASSPVGPPYNEQYF.

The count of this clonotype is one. The chain's CDR3 is CSVEDQGRTEAFF. DNA of the CDR3: TGCAGCGTTGAAGACCAGGGTAGGACTGAAGCTTTCTTT. The chain uses TRBV29-1 and TRBJ1-1, with D possibly matching TRBD1 (5 bases). Germline V CDR1 and CDR2: SQVTM, ANQGSEA. This CDR3 is built from 13 residues. The ends were cut back, 0 bases at V and 5 bases at J, with 10 bases in the middle.

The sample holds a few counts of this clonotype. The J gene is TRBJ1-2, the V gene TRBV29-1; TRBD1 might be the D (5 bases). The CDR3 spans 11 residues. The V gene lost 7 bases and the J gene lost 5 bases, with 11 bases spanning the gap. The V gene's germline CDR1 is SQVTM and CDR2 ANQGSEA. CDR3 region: CSAGDFYGYTF. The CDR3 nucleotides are TGCAGCGCGGGGGATTTTTATGGCTACACCTTC.

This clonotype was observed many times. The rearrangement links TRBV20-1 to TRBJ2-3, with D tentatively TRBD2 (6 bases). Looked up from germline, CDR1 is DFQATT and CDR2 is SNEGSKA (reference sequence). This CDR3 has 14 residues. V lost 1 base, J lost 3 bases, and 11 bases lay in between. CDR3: CSARVEGGTDTQYF. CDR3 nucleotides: TGCAGTGCTAGAGTGGAGGGTGGTACAGATACGCAGTATTTT.

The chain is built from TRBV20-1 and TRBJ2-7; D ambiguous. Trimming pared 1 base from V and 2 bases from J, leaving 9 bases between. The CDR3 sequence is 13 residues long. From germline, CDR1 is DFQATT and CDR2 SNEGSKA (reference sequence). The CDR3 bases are TGCAGTGCTAGAGGTTACAGAGCCTACGAGCAGTACTTC. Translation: CSARGYRAYEQYF.

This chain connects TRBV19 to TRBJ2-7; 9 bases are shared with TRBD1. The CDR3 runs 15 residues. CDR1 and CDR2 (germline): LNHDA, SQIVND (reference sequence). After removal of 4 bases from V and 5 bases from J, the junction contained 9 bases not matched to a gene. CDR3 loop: CASSTLPGTGNEQYF. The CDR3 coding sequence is TGTGCCAGTAGTACCCTGCCTGGGACAGGGAACGAGCAGTACTTC.